This T cell receptor (beta chain) was profiled in a study of early T cells in non-severe SARS-CoV-2 infection. Study-wide context: The study sequenced bulk RNA from unsorted whole blood, with chains unpaired.

Study-level findings and limits: VDJdb matches were skewed toward anti-spike CD8 T cell responses.

Comment on this clonotype: The target antigen is unknown.

cDNA molecules, individually, were tagged with unique molecular identifiers. One entry per CDR3 protein, called by TCRdb with MiXCR from the 5' RACE reads. The data show 80,000 or so distinct CDR3 sequences, less than 20% seen once. J was trimmed by 2 bases and V by 6 bases; bases with no gene match: 10. This CDR3 region has 14 residues. Germline V gene lookup returns CDR1 DFQATT and CDR2 SNEGSKA (reference sequence). This TCR derives from an adult who was a healthcare worker with PCR-confirmed SARS-CoV-2 infection or an uninfected control (not recorded which). The rearrangement links TRBV20-1 to TRBJ2-7; 7 bases line up with TRBD1. The sequenced sample was whole blood. CDR3 bases: TGCAGTGCCAGACCTCAGACAGGGCCCTACGAGCAGTACTTC. Translation gives CSARPQTGPYEQYF.